One and the same sample provided the 11 T cell receptor beta chains below, sequenced in a study of cytomegalovirus exposure and HLA in healthy donors. Amplification used 60 Vbeta primers and 13 Jbeta primers. Profiling relied on immunoSEQ multiplex PCR, and the TCRdb table lists in-frame clones only, not all of them. Counted here are nearly 200,000 clones, 82% occurring once; the ten biggest clones make up 6.5%. The sequenced material came from PBMCs. Every receptor here comes from a woman between 45 and 65 years old in good health and CMV-seropositive.

The genes are TRBV28 and TRBJ1-3; 7 nucleotides agree with TRBD1. From germline, CDR1 is MDHEN and CDR2 SYDVKM. The CDR3 spans 16 residues. Trimming cost V 6 bases and J 1 base; bases outside gene matches: 9. In DNA form, the CDR3 reads TGTGCCAGCAGGTCTGGGACAGTCGCGTCTGGAAACACCATATATTTT. Translating it yields CASRSGTVASGNTIYF.

This clone was recorded only once. The chain recombines TRBV6-6 with TRBJ1-4, with a weak D call TRBD1 (6 bases). The CDR3 is 12 amino acids. Germline CDR1 MNHNY, CDR2 SVGAGI (reference sequence). The V end lost 5 bases, the J end lost 11 bases, and 12 bases lay between the germline ends. CDR3 in amino acids: CASSPLRGKLFF. The CDR3 bases are TGTGCCAGCAGTCCGCTCAGGGGCAAACTGTTTTTT.

The V call is TRBV7-9, the J call TRBJ2-1, with 7 bases aligning to TRBD2. CDR1 is SEHNR, CDR2 FQNEAQ, per germline (reference sequence). V lost 6 bases and J lost 5; bases outside the gene matches: 7. The CDR3 covers 14 residues. For the CDR3, the DNA is TGTGCCAGCAGAAAGCGGGAAGGGGACAATGAGCAGTTCTTC. Translating it yields CASRKREGDNEQFF. Drawing the rest from reference TRBV7-9 and TRBJ2-1, the complete variable domain is DTGVSQNPRHKITKRGQNVTFRCDPISEHNRLYWYRQTLGQGPEFLTYFQNEAQLEKSRLLSDRFSAERPKGSFSTLEIQRTEQGDSAMYLCASRKREGDNEQFFGPGTRLTVL.

The CDR3 coding sequence is TGTGCCAGTAGTGGGCAGGGGGACGGGGAGCAGTACTTC. It codes for CASSGQGDGEQYF. The gene calls are TRBV19 and TRBJ2-7; 7 bases align to TRBD1. V was pared by 5 bases and J by 7 bases, with 8 bases of the junction left unmatched. The CDR3 is made up of 13 amino acids. CDR1 and CDR2 from the germline V gene are LNHDA and SQIVND (reference sequence).

This chain links TRBV28 with TRBJ1-1, with D perhaps matching TRBD1 (5 bases). The V and J ends lost 3 bases and 0 bases respectively, with 8 bases between them. Germline V gives CDR1 MDHEN, CDR2 SYDVKM. The CDR3 runs to 14 residues. The CDR3 DNA reads TGTGCCAGCAGTTTGGGGGGGTTGAACACTGAAGCTTTCTTT. This gives the protein CASSLGGLNTEAFF.

The gene calls are TRBV28 and TRBJ1-2, with 7 positions matching TRBD1. V trimming: 5 bases; J trimming: 12 bases; junction bases outside the gene matches: 12. Per germline, CDR1 MDHEN and CDR2 SYDVKM. The CDR3 length is 13 residues. CDR3 nucleotide sequence: TGTGCCAGCAGTCCCACCGACAGGGTTTTGGACACCTTC. It translates to CASSPTDRVLDTF.

This sequence joins TRBV7-6 and TRBJ1-2; D is possibly TRBD1 (6 bases). Germline CDR1 is SGHVS and CDR2 is FNYEAQ. V lost 5 bases to trimming and J lost 7 bases, with 20 bases between them. CDR3 length equals 15 residues. CDR3 amino acids: CASSPSRGGTIGYTF. For the CDR3, the DNA is TGTGCCAGCAGCCCAAGTAGGGGGGGAACAATTGGCTACACCTTC.

The V call is TRBV5-1, the J call TRBJ2-2; 8 bases fit TRBD1. This CDR3 is built from 15 residues. The trim removed 3 bases at V and 4 bases at J, leaving 5 bases unmatched. Germline values: CDR1 SGHRS, CDR2 YFSETQ. Here the CDR3 DNA reads TGCGCCAGCAGCTGGACAGGGATGGGCACCGGGGAGCTGTTTTTT. This gives the protein CASSWTGMGTGELFF. The full variable domain, with the rest looked up from reference TRBV5-1 and TRBJ2-2, is KAGVTQTPRYLIKTRGQQVTLSCSPISGHRSVSWYQQTPGQGLQFLFEYFSETQRNKGNFPGRFSGRQFSNSRSEMNVSTLELGDSALYLCASSWTGMGTGELFFGEGSRLTVL.

The chain carries TRBV5-1 and TRBJ2-3, with 7 bases aligning to TRBD1. J gave up 3 bases and V 1 base, and 2 bases lay outside the gene matches. CDR1 and CDR2 (germline): SGHRS, YFSETQ. The CDR3 is 14 residues long. CDR3: CASSLNRGTDTQYF. The CDR3 DNA reads TGCGCCAGCAGCTTGAACAGGGGAACAGATACGCAGTATTTT.

This sequence joins TRBV7-9 and TRBJ1-3; 7 bases align to TRBD1. CDR3 length equals 14 residues. V shed 6 bases, J shed 2 bases, and the junction held 4 bases outside the gene matches. Germline-derived CDR1 and CDR2 are SEHNR and FQNEAQ (reference sequence). CDR3 coding DNA: TGTGCCAGCAGTTTACAGGGGCCTGGAAACACCATATATTTT. Translation: CASSLQGPGNTIYF.

CDR3 sequence: CASSLVSGVHNSPLHF. In nucleotides, the CDR3 is TGTGCCAGCAGCTTAGTTTCGGGGGTACATAATTCACCCCTCCACTTT. The V and J genes are TRBV7-2 and TRBJ1-6, with D possibly TRBD1 on 5 matching bases. Germline lookup yields CDR1 SGHTA and CDR2 FQGNSA. V was shortened by 1 base and J by 5 bases, with 12 bases between the two germline ends. This CDR3 is 16 amino acids long. Using reference TRBV7-2 and TRBJ1-6 for the parts outside the CDR3, the full variable domain is GAGVSQSPSNKVTEKGKDVELRCDPISGHTALYWYRQSLGQGLEFLIYFQGNSAPDKSGLPSDRFSAERTGGSVSTLTIQRTQQEDSAVYLCASSLVSGVHNSPLHFGNGTRLTVT.